This T cell receptor beta chain was obtained from a study of shared clonotypes between healthy human individuals. Whole-study results and caveats: Non-shared clonotypes displayed generation probabilities falling below those of clonotypes present in all four donors. With a handful of donors compared, roughly 5% of naive CD4 clonotypes were shared. The expectation was that sequencing depth would affect clonotype sharing among donors. It was the few donors that limited the genetic and exposure-history diversity represented.

Profiled with immunoSEQ multiplex PCR; TCRdb holds only in-frame clones, not every one. The sample carries about a million clones, 77% recorded once. As to this clone: Its antigen is undetermined.

This CDR3 comprises 13 residues. The germline V gene has CDR1 SGHKS and CDR2 YYEKEE (reference sequence). V lost 3 bases and J lost 4, with 10 bases in between. The sample was memory CD4+ T cells from PBMCs. Specified subset: CD45RA-negative fraction. The source is a man aged 18 to 30 in good health. Some clones in this sample may be carry-over from other donors' samples. This rearrangement joins TRBV5-5 to TRBJ1-2; D gene unclear. This CDR3 is CASSSNLIYGYTF. The CDR3, as DNA: TGTGCCAGCAGCTCTAACCTGATCTATGGCTACACCTTC.